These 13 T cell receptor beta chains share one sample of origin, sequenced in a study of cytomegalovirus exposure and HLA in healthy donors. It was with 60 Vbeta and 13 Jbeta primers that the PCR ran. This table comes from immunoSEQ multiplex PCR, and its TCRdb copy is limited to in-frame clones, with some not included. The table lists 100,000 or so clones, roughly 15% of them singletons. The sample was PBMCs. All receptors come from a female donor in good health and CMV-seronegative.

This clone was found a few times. The CDR3 loop is CSVEEIVPDTQYF. Written as DNA, the CDR3 is TGCAGCGTTGAAGAGATAGTTCCAGATACGCAGTATTTT. J is TRBJ2-3 and V is TRBV29-1, with unresolved D. The CDR3 covers 13 residues. From germline, CDR1 is SQVTM and CDR2 ANQGSEA. Trimming shortened V by 0 bases and J by 4 bases, and 8 bases separated the two germline ends.

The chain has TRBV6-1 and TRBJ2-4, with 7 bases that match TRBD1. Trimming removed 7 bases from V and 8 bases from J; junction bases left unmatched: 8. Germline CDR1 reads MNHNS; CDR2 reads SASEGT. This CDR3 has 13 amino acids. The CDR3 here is CASTRDRVDIQYF. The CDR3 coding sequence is TGTGCCAGCACCCGAGACAGGGTTGACATTCAGTACTTC.

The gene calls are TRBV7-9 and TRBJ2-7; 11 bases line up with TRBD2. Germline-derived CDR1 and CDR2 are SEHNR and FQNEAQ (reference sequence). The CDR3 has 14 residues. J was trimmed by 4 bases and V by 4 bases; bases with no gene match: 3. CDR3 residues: CASSSGTSGYEQYF. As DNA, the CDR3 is TGTGCCAGCAGCTCCGGGACTAGCGGATACGAGCAGTACTTC.

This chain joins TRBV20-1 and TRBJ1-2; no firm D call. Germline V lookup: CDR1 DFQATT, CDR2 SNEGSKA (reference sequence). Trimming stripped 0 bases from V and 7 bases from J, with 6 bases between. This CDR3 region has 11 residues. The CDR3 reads CSARDLFGYTF. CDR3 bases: TGCAGTGCTAGAGATTTATTTGGCTACACCTTC.

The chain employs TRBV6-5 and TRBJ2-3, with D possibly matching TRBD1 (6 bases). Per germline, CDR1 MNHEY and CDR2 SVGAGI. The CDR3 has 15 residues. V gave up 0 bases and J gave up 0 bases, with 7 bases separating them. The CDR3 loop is CASSYSGTSTDTQYF. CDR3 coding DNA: TGTGCCAGCAGTTACTCCGGGACAAGCACAGATACGCAGTATTTT.

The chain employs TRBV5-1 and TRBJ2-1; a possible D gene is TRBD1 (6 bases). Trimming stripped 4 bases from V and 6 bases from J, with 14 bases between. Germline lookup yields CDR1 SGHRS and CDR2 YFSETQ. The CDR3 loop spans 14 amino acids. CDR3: CASSQTTGANEQFF. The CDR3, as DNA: TGCGCCAGCAGCCAAACGACAGGCGCCAATGAGCAGTTCTTC. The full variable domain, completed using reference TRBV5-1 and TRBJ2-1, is KAGVTQTPRYLIKTRGQQVTLSCSPISGHRSVSWYQQTPGQGLQFLFEYFSETQRNKGNFPGRFSGRQFSNSRSEMNVSTLELGDSALYLCASSQTTGANEQFFGPGTRLTVL.

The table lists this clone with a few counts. DNA for the CDR3: TGTGCCTGGAGTTTTGGCGGGGGAGAGACCCAGTACTTC. Residues: CAWSFGGGETQYF. V is TRBV30 and J is TRBJ2-5; 7 bases map to TRBD2. The V segment lost 2 bases and the J segment 4 bases; nucleotides outside the gene matches: 4. This CDR3 has 13 amino acids. Germline V CDR1 and CDR2: GTSNPN, SVGIG (reference sequence).

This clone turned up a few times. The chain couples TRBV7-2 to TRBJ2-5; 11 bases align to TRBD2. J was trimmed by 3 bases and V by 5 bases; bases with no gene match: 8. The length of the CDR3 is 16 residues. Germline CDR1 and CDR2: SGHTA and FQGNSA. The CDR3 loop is CASSRSGRAWEETQYF. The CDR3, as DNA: TGTGCCAGCAGCCGTAGCGGGAGGGCCTGGGAAGAGACCCAGTACTTC.

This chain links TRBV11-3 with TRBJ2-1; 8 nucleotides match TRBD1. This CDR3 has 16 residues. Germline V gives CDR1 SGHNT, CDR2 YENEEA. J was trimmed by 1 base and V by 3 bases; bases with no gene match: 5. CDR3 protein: CASSLGTGLSYNEQFF. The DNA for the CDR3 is TGTGCCAGCAGCTTGGGGACAGGCCTATCCTACAATGAGCAGTTCTTC.

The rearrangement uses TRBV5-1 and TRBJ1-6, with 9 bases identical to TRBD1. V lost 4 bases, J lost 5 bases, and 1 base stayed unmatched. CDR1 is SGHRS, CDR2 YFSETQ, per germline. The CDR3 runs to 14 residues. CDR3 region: CASSRQGDNSPLHF. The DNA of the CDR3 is TGCGCCAGCAGCCGACAGGGGGATAATTCACCCCTCCACTTT.

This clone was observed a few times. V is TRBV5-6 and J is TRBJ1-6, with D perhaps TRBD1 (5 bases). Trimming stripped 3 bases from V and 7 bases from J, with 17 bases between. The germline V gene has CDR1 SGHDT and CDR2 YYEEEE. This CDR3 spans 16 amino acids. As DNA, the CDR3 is TGTGCCAGCAGCTACGACGGCGCCAGGGTCAATTCACCCCTCCACTTT. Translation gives CASSYDGARVNSPLHF.

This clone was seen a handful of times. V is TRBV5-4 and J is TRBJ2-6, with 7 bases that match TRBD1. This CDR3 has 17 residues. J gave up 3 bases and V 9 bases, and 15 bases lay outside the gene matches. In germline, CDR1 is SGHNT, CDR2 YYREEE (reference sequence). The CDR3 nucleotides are TGTGCCACCTCTTCGGGACAGCGCCTCAGTGGGGCCAACGTCCTGACTTTC. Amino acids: CATSSGQRLSGANVLTF.

The chain's CDR3 is CASSFGTGPYEQYF. For the CDR3, the DNA is TGTGCCAGCAGTTTTGGGACAGGGCCCTACGAGCAGTACTTC. This chain uses TRBV27 with TRBJ2-7, with TRBD1 matching 9 bases. The V and J ends lost 3 bases and 2 bases, in that order; junction bases with no gene match: 2. The length of the CDR3 is 14 residues. Germline V lookup: CDR1 MNHEY, CDR2 SMNVEV (reference sequence).